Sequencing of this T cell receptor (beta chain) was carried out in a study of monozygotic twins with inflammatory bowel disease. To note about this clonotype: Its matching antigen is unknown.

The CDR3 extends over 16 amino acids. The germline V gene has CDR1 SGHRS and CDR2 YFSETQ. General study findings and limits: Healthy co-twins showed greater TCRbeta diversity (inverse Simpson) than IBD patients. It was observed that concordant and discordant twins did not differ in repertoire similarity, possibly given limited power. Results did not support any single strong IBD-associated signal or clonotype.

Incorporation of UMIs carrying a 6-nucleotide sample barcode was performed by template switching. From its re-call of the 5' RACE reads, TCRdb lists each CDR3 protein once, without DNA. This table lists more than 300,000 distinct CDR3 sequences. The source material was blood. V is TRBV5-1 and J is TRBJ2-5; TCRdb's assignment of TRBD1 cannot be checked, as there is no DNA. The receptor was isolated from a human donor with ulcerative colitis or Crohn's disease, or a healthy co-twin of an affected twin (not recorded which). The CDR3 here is CASSEGSVQGRETQYF.